This entry concerns a single T cell receptor beta chain. The target antigen is unknown. Time point defined: blood 4 weeks post-SBRT, at nephrectomy. Treatment in this sample: 15 Gy SBRT to primary tumor, nephrectomy 4 weeks later. Nephrectomy followed 15 Gy stereotactic body radiation by 4 weeks. Method: immunoSEQ multiplex PCR; TCRdb's copy keeps in-frame clones and lacks some. The profile shows about 100,000 clones, 84% of them singletons. These data come from a study of radiation and T cells in renal cell carcinoma. Study observations and caveats: In blood, top tumor clones expanded by 2 weeks, shrinking by 4.

CDR3 length: 16 amino acids. Trimming cost V 0 bases and J 4 bases, with 10 bases left between them. Germline lookup yields CDR1 SGHAT and CDR2 FQNNGV. The receptor comes from a man between 60 and 75 years old with renal cell carcinoma. V usage is TRBV11-2 and J usage is TRBJ2-6; no clear D gene. The sample in question was blood, obtained from a patient whose treatment included radiotherapy and nephrectomy. The DNA for the CDR3 is TGTGCCAGCAGCTTAGATCGTGACCCCGGGGCCAACGTCCTGACTTTC. As protein: CASSLDRDPGANVLTF.